This T cell receptor beta chain is drawn from a study of T cell changes during pregnancy in multiple sclerosis. Clones were read by immunoSEQ multiplex PCR, and TCRdb kept only the in-frame ones, dropping some. The sample has 20,000 to 25,000 clones, around 85% seen once. Germline V gene sequence: CDR1 SGHAT, CDR2 FQDESV (reference sequence). V was clipped by 3 bases and J by 1 base; unmatched bases: 8. This CDR3 has 17 amino acids. This receptor was obtained from a female donor with multiple sclerosis, enrolled in a pregnancy study. The sample in question was CD8+ T cells from peripheral blood mononuclear cells, obtained before pregnancy. V gene TRBV11-1 combines with J gene TRBJ2-1; 8 bases are a match to TRBD1. CDR3 sequence reads: CASSFSRQGYSYNEQFF. DNA of the CDR3: TGTGCCAGCAGCTTTTCCCGACAGGGGTATTCCTACAATGAGCAGTTCTTC.